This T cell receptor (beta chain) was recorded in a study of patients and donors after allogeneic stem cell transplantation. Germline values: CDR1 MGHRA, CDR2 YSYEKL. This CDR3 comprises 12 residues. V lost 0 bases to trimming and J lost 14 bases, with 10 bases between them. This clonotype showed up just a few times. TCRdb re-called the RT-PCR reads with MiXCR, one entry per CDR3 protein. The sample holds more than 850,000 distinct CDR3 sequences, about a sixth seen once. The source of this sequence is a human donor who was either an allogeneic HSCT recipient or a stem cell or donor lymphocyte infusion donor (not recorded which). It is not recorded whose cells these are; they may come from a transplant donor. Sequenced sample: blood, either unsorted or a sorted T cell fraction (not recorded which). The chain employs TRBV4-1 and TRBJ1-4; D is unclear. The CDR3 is CASSQDYEILFF. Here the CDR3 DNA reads TGCGCCAGCAGCCAAGATTATGAGATCCTGTTTTTT.